Below, one T cell receptor (beta chain) is given with its context. Clones were read by immunoSEQ multiplex PCR, and TCRdb kept only the in-frame ones, dropping some. Found here are around 160,000 clones, roughly 86% of them singletons; the top ten hold around 0.99%. The data are from a study of blood T cell repertoires in COVID-19. The CDR3 is made up of 15 amino acids. The germline V gene encodes CDR1 MRHNA and CDR2 SNTAGT. The J segment lost 2 bases and the V segment lost 3 bases, leaving 3 bases of the junction unmatched. The sample comprised peripheral blood. The gene calls are TRBV6-4 and TRBJ1-5, with 8 bases lining up with TRBD1. The receptor was derived from a man younger than 35 with acute or convalescent COVID-19. CDR3 sequence: CASSDRQGRNQPQHF. CDR3 coding DNA: TGTGCCAGCAGTGATCGACAGGGGCGCAATCAGCCCCAGCATTTT.